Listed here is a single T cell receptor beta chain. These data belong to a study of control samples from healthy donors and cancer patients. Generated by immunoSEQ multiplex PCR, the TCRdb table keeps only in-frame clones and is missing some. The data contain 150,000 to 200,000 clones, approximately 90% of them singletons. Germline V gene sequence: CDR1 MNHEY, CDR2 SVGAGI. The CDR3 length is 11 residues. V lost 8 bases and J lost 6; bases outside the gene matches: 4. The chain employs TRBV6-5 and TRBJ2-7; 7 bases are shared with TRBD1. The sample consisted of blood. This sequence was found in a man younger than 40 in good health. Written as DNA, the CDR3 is TGTGCCAGCGGGGCAGGGGGCGAGCAGTACTTC. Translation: CASGAGGEQYF.